The 20 T cell receptor beta chains listed next were all sequenced from one sample in a study of cytomegalovirus exposure and HLA in healthy donors (dated by TCRdb to about 2017). Library construction relied on the immunoSEQ multiplex PCR assay. Held by TCRdb, this immuneACCESS table contains in-frame sequences only and omits some clones. Under half of the omission traces to an unresolved V gene where checked; the cause of the rest is unknown. This sample holds 250,000 to 400,000 clones; roughly 90% were observed only once. Around 0.88% of the sample is taken by the ten largest. The specimen was PBMCs. The receptor source for this set is a man aged 25 to 40 in good health and CMV-seronegative.

This clone was observed once. The chain employs TRBV2 and TRBJ2-2; the match to TRBD2 covers 11 bases. V lost 5 bases and J lost 7; bases outside the gene matches: 6. This CDR3 contains 15 residues. Germline-derived CDR1 and CDR2 are SNHLY and FYNNEI. The CDR3 protein is CASSPLSGGVGELFF. CDR3 DNA sequence: TGTGCCAGCAGTCCACTTAGCGGGGGGGTCGGGGAGCTGTTTTTT.

The rearrangement links TRBV4-1 to TRBJ2-1; 7 bases map to TRBD1. V lost 4 bases, J lost 5 bases, and 2 bases stayed unmatched. The germline V gene has CDR1 MGHRA and CDR2 YSYEKL. This CDR3 is built from 13 residues. CDR3 sequence: CASSRTGDNEQFF. Here the CDR3 DNA reads TGCGCCAGCAGCCGTACAGGGGACAATGAGCAGTTCTTC.

This chain joins TRBV18 and TRBJ2-5, with D perhaps TRBD2 (6 bases). Trimming removed 6 bases at V and 2 bases at J, with 10 bases between. This CDR3 has 13 residues. The V gene's germline CDR1 is KGHSH and CDR2 LQKENI. This chain's CDR3 is CASSSGLQETQYF. DNA for the CDR3: TGTGCCAGCTCGTCGGGACTGCAAGAGACCCAGTACTTC. The full variable domain, with the rest looked up from reference TRBV18 and TRBJ2-5, is NAGVMQNPRHLVRRRGQEARLRCSPMKGHSHVYWYRQLPEEGLKFMVYLQKENIIDESGMPKERFSAEFPKEGPSILRIQQVVRGDSAAYFCASSSGLQETQYFGPGTRLLVL.

The chain combines TRBV7-6 with TRBJ1-4; D is perhaps TRBD1 (5 bases). The CDR3 loop spans 18 amino acids. V was trimmed by 0 bases and J by 5 bases, leaving 19 bases between them. The germline gives CDR1 SGHVS, CDR2 FNYEAQ. CDR3 protein: CASSLAFGGVRGNEKLFF. CDR3 DNA sequence: TGTGCCAGCAGCTTAGCGTTCGGGGGAGTTCGAGGAAATGAAAAACTGTTTTTT.

In regard to this clone: This sample also contains other DNA sequences that code for the same CDR3. The CDR3 protein is CAIRTGTYEQYF. The CDR3, as DNA: TGTGCCATCCGGACAGGTACCTACGAGCAGTACTTC. This chain uses TRBV6-1 with TRBJ2-7; 7 bases agree with TRBD1. CDR1 is MNHNS, CDR2 SASEGT, per germline. This CDR3 contains 12 residues. J lost 2 bases, V lost 10 bases, and 5 bases had no gene match.

The chain uses TRBV19 and TRBJ2-5, with 12 nucleotides matching TRBD2. The germline CDR1 and CDR2 sequences are LNHDA and SQIVND (reference sequence). V dropped 6 bases and J dropped 3; count of bases not matched to a gene: 5. CDR3 length: 15 amino acids. The CDR3 DNA is TGTGCCAGTAGGGCTAGCGGGGGGGCTAAAGAGACCCAGTACTTC. This translates into CASRASGGAKETQYF.

The chain combines TRBV7-2 with TRBJ2-1, with D hard to call. This CDR3 is built from 14 residues. V lost 1 base, J lost 4 bases, and 8 bases lay in between. From germline, CDR1 is SGHTA and CDR2 FQGNSA. CDR3 sequence (DNA): TGTGCCAGCAGCTTAGTCCGGGTTTACAATGAGCAGTTCTTC. Its translation: CASSLVRVYNEQFF. Full variable domain (rest looked up from reference TRBV7-2 and TRBJ2-1): GAGVSQSPSNKVTEKGKDVELRCDPISGHTALYWYRQSLGQGLEFLIYFQGNSAPDKSGLPSDRFSAERTGGSVSTLTIQRTQQEDSAVYLCASSLVRVYNEQFFGPGTRLTVL.

CDR3 residues: CASSQRTGPNTEAFF. The CDR3 DNA sequence: TGTGCCAGCAGCCAAAGGACAGGCCCGAACACTGAAGCTTTCTTT. The gene calls are TRBV5-4 and TRBJ1-1; TRBD1 matches 7 bases. The CDR3 is 15 amino acids. The ends lost 4 bases at V and 1 base at J; junction bases unmatched: 7. The germline gives CDR1 SGHNT, CDR2 YYREEE (reference sequence).

The chain employs TRBV2 and TRBJ1-2, with 7 nucleotides matching TRBD1. This CDR3 has 15 residues. Germline lookup yields CDR1 SNHLY and CDR2 FYNNEI. The V segment lost 4 bases and the J segment 4 bases; nucleotides outside the gene matches: 9. CDR3 in amino acids: CASSAQGEGAYGYTF. The CDR3, as DNA: TGTGCCAGCAGTGCCCAGGGGGAAGGTGCCTATGGCTACACCTTC. The whole variable domain, filled in from reference TRBV2 and TRBJ1-2, reads EPEVTQTPSHQVTQMGQEVILRCVPISNHLYFYWYRQILGQKVEFLVSFYNNEISEKSEIFDDQFSVERPDGSNFTLKIRSTKLEDSAMYFCASSAQGEGAYGYTFGSGTRLTVV.

The chain combines TRBV19 with TRBJ1-5; 8 bases agree with TRBD1. CDR3 length: 14 residues. J gave up 6 bases and V 4 bases, and 5 bases lay outside the gene matches. Germline CDR1 and CDR2: LNHDA and SQIVND (reference sequence). The CDR3 loop is CASSTGGESQPQHF. CDR3 coding DNA: TGTGCCAGTAGTACAGGGGGCGAGAGTCAGCCCCAGCATTTT.

V usage is TRBV30 and J usage is TRBJ2-5; possibly TRBD2 for D (6 bases). The CDR3 is made up of 13 amino acids. Germline lookup yields CDR1 GTSNPN and CDR2 SVGIG (reference sequence). Trimming shortened V by 3 bases and J by 5 bases, and 13 bases separated the two germline ends. CDR3 DNA: TGTGCCTGGAGCCTACTAGCAGGGGAGACCCAGTACTTC. Residues: CAWSLLAGETQYF.

The CDR3 is CASFKDRPNTEAFF. The CDR3 coding sequence is TGTGCCAGCTTCAAGGACAGGCCGAACACTGAAGCTTTCTTT. The chain recombines TRBV7-2 with TRBJ1-1, with 7 bases matching TRBD1. J lost 1 base, V lost 8 bases, and 7 bases had no gene match. Per the germline V gene, CDR1 is SGHTA and CDR2 is FQGNSA. This CDR3 has 14 amino acids.

The genes are TRBV7-2 and TRBJ2-5; D uncertain. Trimming pared 4 bases from V and 5 bases from J, leaving 17 bases between. The CDR3 extends over 15 amino acids. Germline CDR1 SGHTA, CDR2 FQGNSA. In DNA, the CDR3 is TGTGCCAGCAGCTCCCGCACTACGGGTCGGGAGACCCAGTACTTC. Protein product: CASSSRTTGRETQYF.

This clone has just a few counts. The CDR3 reads CASSEGRVGQPQHF. In nucleotides, the CDR3 is TGTGCCAGCAGTGAAGGCAGGGTAGGTCAGCCCCAGCATTTT. The V and J genes are TRBV6-1 and TRBJ1-5; perhaps TRBD1 as D (5 bases). The V end lost 1 base, the J end lost 6 bases, and 10 bases lay between the germline ends. Germline-derived CDR1 and CDR2 are MNHNS and SASEGT. The CDR3 is made up of 14 amino acids.

The chain recombines TRBV2 with TRBJ2-7; unclear D gene. Deletions cut 4 bases from V and 0 bases from J, with 4 bases between. Per germline, CDR1 SNHLY and CDR2 FYNNEI. The CDR3 has 12 residues. CDR3 sequence (DNA): TGTGCCAGCAGTGCATTCTCCTACGAGCAGTACTTC. This sequence encodes CASSAFSYEQYF.

The chain couples TRBV25-1 to TRBJ2-7; 9 positions match TRBD1. The V gene's germline CDR1 is MGHDK and CDR2 SYGVNS. V gave up 3 bases and J gave up 5 bases; unmatched junction bases: 2. This CDR3 is built from 13 residues. CDR3 sequence (DNA): TGTGCCAGCAGTGACGGACAGGGGAACGAGCAGTACTTC. This translates into CASSDGQGNEQYF.

The rearrangement links TRBV15 to TRBJ1-2; possibly TRBD1 for D (6 bases). Germline CDR1 reads LNHNV; CDR2 reads YYDKDF (reference sequence). The length of the CDR3 is 14 residues. V dropped 1 base and J dropped 4 bases, with 10 bases sitting between them. CDR3 loop: CATSRVRDTYGYTF. CDR3 DNA sequence: TGTGCCACCAGCAGAGTTCGGGACACCTATGGCTACACCTTC.

CDR3 sequence (DNA): TGTGCCAGCTCACCGGCTCCCGGGACTAGCGGGGGGACGGGAGATACGCAGTATTTT. It specifies CASSPAPGTSGGTGDTQYF. The V call is TRBV18, the J call TRBJ2-3; 15 bases are shared with TRBD2. The V and J ends lost 3 bases and 5 bases, in that order; junction bases with no gene match: 12. Germline lookup yields CDR1 KGHSH and CDR2 LQKENI. The CDR3 contains 19 residues.

The chain links TRBV15 to TRBJ1-2; D not certain. There are 14 residues in the CDR3. Germline V gene data show CDR1 as LNHNV and CDR2 as YYDKDF (reference sequence). Trimming left V 0 bases short and J 2 bases short, with 7 bases between. DNA of the CDR3: TGTGCCACCAGCAGAGATCGCGGGAACTATGGCTACACCTTC. Residues: CATSRDRGNYGYTF.

The rearrangement uses TRBV9 and TRBJ2-1, with 9 positions matching TRBD1. The CDR3 sequence is 15 residues long. Trimming at V came to 5 bases and at J to 6 bases, leaving 9 bases not matched to a gene. Germline V lookup: CDR1 SGDLS, CDR2 YYNGEE. The CDR3 is CASSQPGTGFNEQFF. CDR3 in DNA: TGTGCCAGCAGTCAGCCCGGGACAGGGTTCAATGAGCAGTTCTTC. The variable domain in full, completed from reference TRBV9 and TRBJ2-1, reads DSGVTQTPKHLITATGQRVTLRCSPRSGDLSVYWYQQSLDQGLQFLIQYYNGEERAKGNILERFSAQQFPDLHSELNLSSLELGDSALYFCASSQPGTGFNEQFFGPGTRLTVL.